This TCR beta chain originates from a study of cytomegalovirus exposure and HLA in healthy donors. Across the whole study: The same platform as the 500 to 700 first-cohort repertoires was used for the 100 to 150 validation repertoires, a later analysis reported.

The donors formed part of the approximately 130-subject validation cohort, distinct from the roughly 700-subject first cohort. The assay was immunoSEQ multiplex PCR, and TCRdb's table has in-frame clones only and misses some. The sample comprises over 200,000 clones, about 90% of which are singletons, and 2.9% rests with the top ten. Findings of the study overall: The authors enumerated over 150 TCR beta chains as linked to cytomegalovirus. Specific recognition of CMV antigens was confirmed in vitro for a few chains (all CMV-associated).

Germline CDR1 SGDLS, CDR2 YYNGEE. The CDR3 runs 16 residues. Trimming removed 4 bases at V and 0 bases at J, with 16 bases between. The sample holds one count of this clone. Its antigen is still unknown. Sequencing used PBMCs. The V gene is TRBV9, the J gene TRBJ1-2; D might be TRBD1 (6 bases). This receptor was obtained from a woman aged 18-29 years in good health and CMV-seronegative. This chain's CDR3 is CASSPITGPTNYGYTF. The CDR3 DNA reads TGTGCCAGCAGCCCGATTACAGGGCCCACTAACTATGGCTACACCTTC.